The rows below give T cell receptor beta chains drawn from one sample of a study of T cell responses to AZD1222 COVID-19 vaccine. Clones were read by immunoSEQ multiplex PCR, and TCRdb kept only the in-frame ones, dropping some. The table has 74,000 or so clones, around 84% seen once; the top ten hold around 20%. The sample here was peripheral blood, taken on day 0 of AZD1222 vaccination. Source of these receptors: an adult in good health. CDR3s include the opening cysteine and the closing phenylalanine or tryptophan. The order of the fields is J gene, V gene, D gene, clone size, CDR3 DNA, CDR3 protein. A D gene is named only where the DNA matches it firmly. A clone size is listed for some rows: how often the clone was seen (once, few, many), or a class if it is expanded.

TRBJ2-7	TRBV10-3	TRBD2	-	TGTGCCATCAGCGGACTAGCGGGGGACTACGAGCAGTACTTC	CAISGLAGDYEQYF
TRBJ2-2	TRBV7-3	TRBD2	-	TGTGCCAGCAGCCTGAGGACTAGCGGATACACCGGGGAGCTGTTTTTT	CASSLRTSGYTGELFF
TRBJ2-1	TRBV28	-	-	TGTGCCAGCAATGACTGGGACTATGAGCAGTTCTTC	CASNDWDYEQFF
TRBJ1-5	TRBV28	TRBD1	few	TGTGCCAGCAGTCCGGGACAGGGGTTCAATCAGCCCCAGCATTTT	CASSPGQGFNQPQHF
TRBJ1-5	TRBV4-1	-	-	TGCGCCAGCAGCCCCGGGACACAGAATCAGCCCCAGCATTTT	CASSPGTQNQPQHF
TRBJ1-2	TRBV5-6	-	-	TGTGCCAGCAGCTGGCGGGACGCCTTCGTCTTCCATGGCTACACCTTC	CASSWRDAFVFHGYTF
TRBJ1-1	TRBV7-2	TRBD1	-	TGTGCCAGCAGCTTACTGACAGGGGCTGAAGCTTTCTTT	CASSLLTGAEAFF
TRBJ1-2	TRBV6-5	-	few	TGTGCCAGCAGACTTGGGGCAGCCCTATACTATGGCTACACCTTC	CASRLGAALYYGYTF
TRBJ1-3	TRBV27	TRBD1	few	TGTGCCAGCAGCCGGAGTCGACAGGGGGCGGGAGGAAACACCATATATTTT	CASSRSRQGAGGNTIYF
TRBJ2-2	TRBV19	-	-	TGTGCCAGTAGCTGGGGAGGGGGCGCGGCCGGGGAGCTGTTTTTT	CASSWGGGAAGELFF
TRBJ1-5	TRBV27	TRBD1	-	TGTGCCAGCAGTCACCGACAGGGGAGGATGAGCAATCAGCCCCAGCATTTT	CASSHRQGRMSNQPQHF
TRBJ2-7	TRBV27	-	-	TGTGCCAGCAGTTTAAAGCCGGGATTCTACGAGCAGTACTTC	CASSLKPGFYEQYF
TRBJ2-7	TRBV6-2/TRBV6-3	-	-	TGTGCCAGCAGTCACCCTCTGTACGAGCAGTACTTC	CASSHPLYEQYF
TRBJ1-3	TRBV11-1	TRBD1	-	TGTGCCAGCAGTTCAATGGACAGGGCGCCTGGAAACACCATATATTTT	CASSSMDRAPGNTIYF
TRBJ1-2	TRBV10-1	TRBD1	-	TGCGCCAGCAGCCCGGACAGGACCTATGGCTACACCTTC	CASSPDRTYGYTF
TRBJ2-2	TRBV5-5	-	few	TGTGCCAGCAGCTGGGGTGGGACATACAACACCGGGGAGCTGTTTTTT	CASSWGGTYNTGELFF
TRBJ1-1	TRBV6-5	-	-	TGTGCCAGCAGTTGGAGCCGGGACGGCACTGAAGCTTTCTTT	CASSWSRDGTEAFF
TRBJ2-1	TRBV4-3	-	-	TGCGCCAGCAGCCAAGTTCCCGACAATGAGCAGTTCTTC	CASSQVPDNEQFF
TRBJ2-7	TRBV18	-	-	TGTGCCAGCTCACCAATTCAGGGGCTAGCCTACGAGCAGTACTTC	CASSPIQGLAYEQYF
TRBJ1-5	TRBV28	-	-	TGTGCCAGCAGGTTAGGGGCACGGCACGGGATTCAGCCCCAGCATTTT	CASRLGARHGIQPQHF
TRBJ2-2	TRBV12-3/TRBV12-4	-	-	TGTGCCAGCACCCTGGGGGGCACCGGGGAGCTGTTTTTT	CASTLGGTGELFF
TRBJ1-1	TRBV4-2	-	-	TGTGCCAGCAGCCAAGTTTCAGGGAACACTGAAGCTTTCTTT	CASSQVSGNTEAFF
TRBJ2-7	TRBV6-2/TRBV6-3	-	-	TGTGCCAGCAGCTCACAAGGGGGATACTACGAGCAGTACTTC	CASSSQGGYYEQYF
TRBJ2-1	TRBV15	-	-	TGTGCCACCAGCAGAGACAAGGCTCGGGGGCATGAGCAGTTCTTC	CATSRDKARGHEQFF
TRBJ2-2	TRBV5-1	-	few	TGCGCCAGCAGCCTCGCCTCCTTGGCTAACACCGGGGAGCTGTTTTTT	CASSLASLANTGELFF
TRBJ1-3	TRBV18	TRBD1	-	TGTGCCAGCTCACGACCGGGACAGGCTAACACCATATATTTT	CASSRPGQANTIYF
TRBJ1-4	TRBV27	TRBD1	-	TGTGCCAGCACCACAACAGGGGCGGTGGAAAAACTGTTTTTT	CASTTTGAVEKLFF
TRBJ2-3	TRBV7-3	-	few	TGTGCCAGCAGCTTGCGCTATCCTTCTAGCACAGATACGCAGTATTTT	CASSLRYPSSTDTQYF
TRBJ1-2	TRBV7-2	TRBD1	-	TGTGCCAGCAGCTCCCCGAAACAGGGGAACTATGGCTACACCTTC	CASSSPKQGNYGYTF
TRBJ2-3	TRBV3-1/TRBV3-2	-	-	TGTGCCAGCAGCCAAGGGGGATCGGCCACAGATACGCAGTATTTT	CASSQGGSATDTQYF
TRBJ2-7	TRBV5-4	TRBD2	-	TGTGCCAGCAGCTTGGGGCCTAGCGGGAGGTATTACGAGCAGTACTTC	CASSLGPSGRYYEQYF
TRBJ2-7	TRBV28	TRBD2	-	TGTGCCAGCAGTTTATATCGCGGTAGCGGGGGATACGAGCAGTACTTC	CASSLYRGSGGYEQYF
TRBJ1-1	TRBV29-1	-	-	TGCAGCGTTGACAGGGCGAACACTGAAGCTTTCTTT	CSVDRANTEAFF
TRBJ2-4	TRBV28	TRBD2	-	TGTCTGAGCGGGGTAGCCAAAAACATTCAGTACTTC	CLSGVAKNIQYF
TRBJ2-2	TRBV19	-	-	TGTGCCAGTAGTATGGGCAGATACACCGGGGAGCTGTTTTTT	CASSMGRYTGELFF
TRBJ1-2	TRBV6-5	-	-	TGTGCCAGCAGGGGGTCCCTACGAAGCGCCTATGGCTACACCTTC	CASRGSLRSAYGYTF
TRBJ1-2	TRBV7-2	-	-	TGTGCCAGCAGCTTAGACAGCTATGGCTACACCTTC	CASSLDSYGYTF
TRBJ1-2	TRBV5-1	-	-	TGCGCCAGCAGCTCCGGTGGTAACTATGGCTACACCTTC	CASSSGGNYGYTF
TRBJ2-2	TRBV30	-	-	TGTGCCTGGAGTGTTCGAAAGGGCGGGGAGCTGTTTTTT	CAWSVRKGGELFF
TRBJ1-3	TRBV7-2	-	once	TGTGCCAGCAGCCAACATCTCGGAAACACCATATATTTT	CASSQHLGNTIYF
TRBJ1-5	TRBV5-8	-	-	TGTGCCAGCAGCTTGGGGGGGGCTCGGCTCCAGCATTTT	CASSLGGARLQHF
TRBJ2-1	TRBV6-4	-	-	TGTGCCAGCTCCATGGACGCACACAATGAGCAGTTCTTC	CASSMDAHNEQFF
TRBJ2-7	TRBV5-3	-	-	TGTGCCAGAAGCTTGGCCGGATGGCCGGGCCCCGACCCCTACGAGCAGTACTTC	CARSLAGWPGPDPYEQYF
TRBJ2-5	TRBV3-1/TRBV3-2	-	-	TGTGCCAGCAGCCAAGAGCCGAGAAGGGCGTTGGAGACCCAGTACTTC	CASSQEPRRALETQYF
TRBJ1-2	TRBV9	-	-	TGTGCCAGCAGCGTAGTGGGAGCGGGCTACACCTTC	CASSVVGAGYTF
TRBJ2-3	TRBV7-3	-	few	TGTGCCAGCAGCTTAAGCGGGACCACAGATACGCAGTATTTT	CASSLSGTTDTQYF
TRBJ2-6	TRBV7-5	-	-	TGTGCCAGAAGCTTAGGGGTCACTGGGGCCAACGTCCTGACTTTC	CARSLGVTGANVLTF
TRBJ2-2	TRBV18	-	-	TGTGCCAGCTCACCACGGGGGAGTAGCACCGGGGAGCTGTTTTTT	CASSPRGSSTGELFF
TRBJ1-2	TRBV5-1	-	-	TGCGCCAGCAGCAACCGGGACTATGGCTACACCTTC	CASSNRDYGYTF
TRBJ2-7	TRBV5-8	-	-	TGTGCCAGCAGCTTGGGACAAGGCCTATACGAGCAGTACTTC	CASSLGQGLYEQYF
TRBJ1-5	TRBV6-2/TRBV6-3	TRBD1	-	TGTGCCAGCAGTGGGACAGGGGGCCGTCAGCCCCAGCATTTT	CASSGTGGRQPQHF
TRBJ2-1	TRBV7-3	-	-	TGTGCCAGCAGCTTAAACCGAGTTGAGCAGTTCTTC	CASSLNRVEQFF
TRBJ1-5	TRBV9	-	-	TGTGCCAGCAGCGCCGGGACAATCGGCAATCAGCCCCAGCATTTT	CASSAGTIGNQPQHF
TRBJ2-3	TRBV11-2	-	-	TGTGCCAGCAGCCCGCTGGGAGTCGGGGATACGCAGTATTTT	CASSPLGVGDTQYF
TRBJ1-2	TRBV24-1	TRBD1	-	TGTGCCACCAGTGACTCCCGGACAGGGGGTTATGGCTACACCTTC	CATSDSRTGGYGYTF